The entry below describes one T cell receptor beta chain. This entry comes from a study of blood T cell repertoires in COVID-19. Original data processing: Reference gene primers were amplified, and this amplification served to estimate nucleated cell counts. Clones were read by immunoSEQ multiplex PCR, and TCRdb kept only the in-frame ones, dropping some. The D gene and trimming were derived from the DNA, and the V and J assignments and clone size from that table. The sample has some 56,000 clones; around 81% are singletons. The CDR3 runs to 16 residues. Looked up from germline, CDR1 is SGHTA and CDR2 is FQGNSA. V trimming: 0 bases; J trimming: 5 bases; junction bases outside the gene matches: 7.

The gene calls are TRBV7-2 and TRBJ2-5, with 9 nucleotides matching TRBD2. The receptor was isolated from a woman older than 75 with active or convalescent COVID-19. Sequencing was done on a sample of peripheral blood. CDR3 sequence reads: CASSLAGSAGGETQYF. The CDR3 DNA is TGTGCCAGCAGCTTAGCCGGTTCAGCGGGGGGTGAGACCCAGTACTTC.